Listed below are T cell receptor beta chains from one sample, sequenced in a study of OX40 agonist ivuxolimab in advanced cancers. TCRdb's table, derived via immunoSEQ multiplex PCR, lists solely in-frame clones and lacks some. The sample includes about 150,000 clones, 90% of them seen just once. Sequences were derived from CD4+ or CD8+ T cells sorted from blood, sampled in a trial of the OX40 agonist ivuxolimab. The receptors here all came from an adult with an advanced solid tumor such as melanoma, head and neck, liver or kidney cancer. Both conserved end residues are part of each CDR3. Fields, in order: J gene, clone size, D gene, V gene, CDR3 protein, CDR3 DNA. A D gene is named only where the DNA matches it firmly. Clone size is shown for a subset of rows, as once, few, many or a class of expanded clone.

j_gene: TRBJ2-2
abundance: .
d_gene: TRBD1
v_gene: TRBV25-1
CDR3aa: CASSGDRGRIGELFF
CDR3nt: TGTGCCAGCAGTGGCGACAGGGGTAGAATCGGGGAGCTGTTTTTT

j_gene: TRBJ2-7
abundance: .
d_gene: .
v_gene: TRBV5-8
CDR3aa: CASSLEDGTYEQYF
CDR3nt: TGTGCCAGCAGCTTGGAGGACGGAACCTACGAGCAGTACTTC

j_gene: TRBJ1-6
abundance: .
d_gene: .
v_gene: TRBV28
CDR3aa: CASSSRAEYLGVSPLHF
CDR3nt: TGTGCCAGCAGTTCAAGGGCGGAATATCTGGGAGTCTCACCCCTCCACTTT

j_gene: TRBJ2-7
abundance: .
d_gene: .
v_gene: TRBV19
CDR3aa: CASGGTEGYEQYF
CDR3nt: TGTGCCAGTGGGGGGACAGAAGGTTACGAGCAGTACTTC

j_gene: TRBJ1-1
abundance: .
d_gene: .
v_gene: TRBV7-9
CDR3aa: CASSLPDRVDQAFF
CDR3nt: TGTGCCAGCAGCTTACCCGACCGGGTCGACCAAGCTTTCTTT

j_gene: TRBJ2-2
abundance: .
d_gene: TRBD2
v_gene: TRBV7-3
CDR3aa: CASSQTSDLTGELFF
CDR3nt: TGTGCCAGCAGCCAAACTAGCGACCTTACCGGGGAGCTGTTTTTT

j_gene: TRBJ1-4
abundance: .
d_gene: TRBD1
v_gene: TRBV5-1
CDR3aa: CASSIGQGSEKLFF
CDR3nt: TGCGCCAGCAGCATAGGACAGGGCAGTGAAAAACTGTTTTTT

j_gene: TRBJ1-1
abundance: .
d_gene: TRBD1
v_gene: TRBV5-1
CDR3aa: CASSLFTGGEGTEAFF
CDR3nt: TGCGCCAGCAGCCTATTCACAGGGGGCGAGGGCACTGAAGCTTTCTTT

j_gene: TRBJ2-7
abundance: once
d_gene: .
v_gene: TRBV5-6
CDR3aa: CASSLLGLSSYEQYF
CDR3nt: TGTGCCAGCAGCTTGTTGGGACTGAGCTCCTACGAGCAGTACTTC

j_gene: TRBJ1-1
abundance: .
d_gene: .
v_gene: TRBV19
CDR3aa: CAPGKNTEAFF
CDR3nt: TGTGCCCCAGGGAAGAACACTGAAGCTTTCTTT

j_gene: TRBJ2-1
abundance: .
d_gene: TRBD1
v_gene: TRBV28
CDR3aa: CASAVGATGGVEQFF
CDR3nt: TGTGCCAGCGCGGTCGGGGCGACAGGGGGGGTTGAGCAGTTCTTC

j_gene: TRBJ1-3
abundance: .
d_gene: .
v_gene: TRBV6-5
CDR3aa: CASSYSGESDTIYF
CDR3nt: TGTGCCAGCAGTTATAGCGGAGAGTCAGACACCATATATTTT

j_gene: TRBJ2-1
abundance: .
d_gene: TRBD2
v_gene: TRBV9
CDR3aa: CASSAGLAGGLFHEQFF
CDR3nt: TGTGCCAGCAGCGCTGGACTAGCGGGAGGCCTCTTCCATGAGCAGTTCTTC

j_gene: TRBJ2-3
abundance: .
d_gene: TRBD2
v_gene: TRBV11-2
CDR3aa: CASSPGPLAGAVDTQYF
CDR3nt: TGTGCCAGCAGCCCAGGGCCCCTAGCGGGAGCGGTAGATACGCAGTATTTT

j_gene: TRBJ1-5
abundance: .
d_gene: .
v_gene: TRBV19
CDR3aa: CASSAGVGGGNQPQHF
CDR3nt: TGTGCCAGTAGTGCGGGCGTGGGGGGGGGCAATCAGCCCCAGCATTTT

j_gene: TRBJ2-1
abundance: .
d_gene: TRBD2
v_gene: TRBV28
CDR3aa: CASSTPSGGSYNEQFF
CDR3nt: TGTGCCAGCAGTACCCCTAGCGGGGGCTCCTACAATGAGCAGTTCTTC

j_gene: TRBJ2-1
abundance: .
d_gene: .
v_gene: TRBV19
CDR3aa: CASRGAPGDWRLNYNEQFF
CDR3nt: TGTGCCAGTAGGGGGGCCCCCGGTGACTGGAGGCTAAACTACAATGAGCAGTTCTTC

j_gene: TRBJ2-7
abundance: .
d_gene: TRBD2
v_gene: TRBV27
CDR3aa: CASSLTSGPYEQYF
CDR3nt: TGTGCCAGCAGTTTGACTAGCGGACCCTACGAGCAGTACTTC

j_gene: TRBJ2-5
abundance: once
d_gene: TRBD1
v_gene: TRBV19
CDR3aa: CASSPDRGETQYF
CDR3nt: TGTGCCAGTAGCCCTGACAGGGGCGAGACCCAGTACTTC

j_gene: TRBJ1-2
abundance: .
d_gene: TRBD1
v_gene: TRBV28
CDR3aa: CASAVGDRAYGYTF
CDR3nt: TGTGCCAGCGCCGTGGGGGACAGGGCCTATGGCTACACCTTC

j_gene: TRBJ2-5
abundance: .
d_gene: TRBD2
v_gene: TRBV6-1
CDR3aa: CASRERERWQETQYF
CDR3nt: TGTGCCAGCAGAGAGCGGGAGCGATGGCAAGAGACCCAGTACTTC

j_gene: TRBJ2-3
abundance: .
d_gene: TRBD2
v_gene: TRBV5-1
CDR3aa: CASSLVSGRAYISDTQYF
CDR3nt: TGCGCCAGCAGCTTGGTTAGCGGGAGGGCCTATATTTCAGATACGCAGTATTTT

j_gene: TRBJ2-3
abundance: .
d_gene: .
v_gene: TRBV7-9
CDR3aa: CASSLLDTQYF
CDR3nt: TGTGCCAGCAGCCTCCTCGATACGCAGTATTTT

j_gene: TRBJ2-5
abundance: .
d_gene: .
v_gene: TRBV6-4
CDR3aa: CASSRGTQETQYF
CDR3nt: TGTGCCAGCAGTCGGGGTACTCAAGAGACCCAGTACTTC

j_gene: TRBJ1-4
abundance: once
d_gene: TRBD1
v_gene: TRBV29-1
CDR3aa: CSVVGTDSTNEKLFF
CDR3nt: TGCAGCGTTGTGGGGACAGACTCAACTAATGAAAAACTGTTTTTT

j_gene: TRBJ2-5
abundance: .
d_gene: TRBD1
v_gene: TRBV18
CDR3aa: CASSPRGQGMGETQYF
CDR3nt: TGTGCCAGCTCACCGAGAGGACAGGGGATGGGAGAGACCCAGTACTTC

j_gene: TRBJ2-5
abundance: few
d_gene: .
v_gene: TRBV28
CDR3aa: CASGVPDAPQETQYF
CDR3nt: TGTGCCAGCGGGGTCCCGGATGCACCCCAAGAGACCCAGTACTTC

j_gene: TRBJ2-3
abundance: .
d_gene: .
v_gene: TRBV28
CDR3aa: CASSFGDTQYF
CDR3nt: TGTGCCAGCAGTTTTGGAGATACGCAGTATTTT

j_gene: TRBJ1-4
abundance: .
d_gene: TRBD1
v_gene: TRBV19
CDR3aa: CASRLTTGTASLATNEKLFF
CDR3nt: TGTGCCAGTAGATTAACAACCGGGACAGCGAGCCTTGCAACTAATGAAAAACTGTTTTTT

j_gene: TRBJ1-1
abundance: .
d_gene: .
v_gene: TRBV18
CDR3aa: CASSPGIGGQDTEAFF
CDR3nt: TGTGCCAGCTCACCAGGGATCGGGGGGCAAGACACTGAAGCTTTCTTT

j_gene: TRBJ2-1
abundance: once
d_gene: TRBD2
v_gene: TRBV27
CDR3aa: CASSSGLARGVGEQFF
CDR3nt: TGTGCCAGCAGTTCCGGACTAGCTAGAGGTGTGGGGGAGCAGTTCTTC

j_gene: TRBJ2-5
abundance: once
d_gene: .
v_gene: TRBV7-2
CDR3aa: CASSLDGRVQETQYF
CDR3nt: TGTGCCAGCAGCTTAGATGGGCGGGTCCAAGAGACCCAGTACTTC

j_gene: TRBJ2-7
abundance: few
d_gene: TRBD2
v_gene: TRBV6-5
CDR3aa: CASSYSGGGGLEQYF
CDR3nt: TGTGCCAGCAGTTACTCCGGCGGGGGGGGGCTCGAGCAGTACTTC

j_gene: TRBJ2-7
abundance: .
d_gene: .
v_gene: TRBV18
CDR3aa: CASSPQGQIAYYEQYF
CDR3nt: TGTGCCAGCTCACCACAGGGCCAAATTGCCTACTACGAGCAGTACTTC

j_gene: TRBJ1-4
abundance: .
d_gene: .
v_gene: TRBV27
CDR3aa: CASSPSSGSNEKLFF
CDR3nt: TGTGCCAGCAGCCCAAGCTCAGGGAGTAATGAAAAACTGTTTTTT

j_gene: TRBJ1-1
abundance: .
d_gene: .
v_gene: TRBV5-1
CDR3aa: CASSLASTRSNTEAFF
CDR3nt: TGCGCCAGCAGCTTGGCGTCAACGCGAAGTAACACTGAAGCTTTCTTT

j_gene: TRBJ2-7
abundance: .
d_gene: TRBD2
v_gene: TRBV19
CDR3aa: CASSRSIAGGGYEQYF
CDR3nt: TGTGCCAGTAGTCGATCGATAGCGGGAGGCGGGTACGAGCAGTACTTC

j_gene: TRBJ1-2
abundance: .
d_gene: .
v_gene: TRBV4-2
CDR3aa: CASSKGQGYGYTF
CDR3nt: TGTGCCAGCAGTAAAGGACAAGGCTATGGCTACACCTTC

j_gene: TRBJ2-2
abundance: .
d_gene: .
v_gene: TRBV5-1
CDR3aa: CASSLAIGGELFF
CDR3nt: TGCGCCAGCAGCTTGGCGATAGGCGGGGAGCTGTTTTTT

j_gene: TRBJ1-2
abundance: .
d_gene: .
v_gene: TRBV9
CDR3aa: CASSAAGSSTKNYGYTF
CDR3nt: TGTGCCAGCAGCGCGGCAGGGTCCTCCACTAAAAACTATGGCTACACCTTC

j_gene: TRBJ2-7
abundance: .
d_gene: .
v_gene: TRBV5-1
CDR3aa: CASSLASPYEQYF
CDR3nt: TGCGCCAGCAGCTTGGCCAGCCCCTACGAGCAGTACTTC

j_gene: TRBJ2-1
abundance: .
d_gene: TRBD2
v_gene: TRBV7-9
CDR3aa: CASSHTRLAGGSYNEQFF
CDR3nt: TGTGCCAGCAGCCATACTAGACTAGCGGGGGGCTCCTACAATGAGCAGTTCTTC

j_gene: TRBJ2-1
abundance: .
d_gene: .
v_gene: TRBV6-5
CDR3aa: CASNNGGPYNEQFF
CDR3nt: TGTGCCAGCAACAACGGAGGTCCCTACAATGAGCAGTTCTTC

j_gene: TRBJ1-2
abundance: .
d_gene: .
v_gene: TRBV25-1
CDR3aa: CASSEGRGGFGYTF
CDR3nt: TGTGCCAGCAGTGAAGGCCGGGGGGGTTTTGGCTACACCTTC

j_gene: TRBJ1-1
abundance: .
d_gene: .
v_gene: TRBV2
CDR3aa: CASRFELYTEAFF
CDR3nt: TGTGCCAGCAGGTTTGAACTTTACACTGAAGCTTTCTTT

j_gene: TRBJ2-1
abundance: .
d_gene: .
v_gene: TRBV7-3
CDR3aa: CASSLTVNWGEQFF
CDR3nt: TGTGCCAGCAGCTTAACGGTAAACTGGGGAGAGCAGTTCTTC

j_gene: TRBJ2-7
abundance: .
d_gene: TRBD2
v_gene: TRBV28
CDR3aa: CASSLIAGSYEQYF
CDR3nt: TGTGCCAGCAGTTTGATAGCGGGCTCCTACGAGCAGTACTTC

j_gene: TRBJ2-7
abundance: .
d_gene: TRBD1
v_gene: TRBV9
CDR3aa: CASSASGQGAHEQYF
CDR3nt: TGTGCCAGCAGCGCCAGTGGACAGGGGGCACACGAGCAGTACTTC

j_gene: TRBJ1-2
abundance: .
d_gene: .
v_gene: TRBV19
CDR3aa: CASSIRQDYGYTF
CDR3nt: TGTGCCAGTAGTATACGACAGGACTATGGCTACACCTTC

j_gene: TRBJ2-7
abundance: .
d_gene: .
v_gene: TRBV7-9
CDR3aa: CASSLVAGTREQYF
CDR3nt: TGTGCCAGCAGCTTAGTGGCCGGGACGAGGGAGCAGTACTTC

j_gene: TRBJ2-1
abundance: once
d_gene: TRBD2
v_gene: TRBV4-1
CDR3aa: CASSQEVRTSGINEQFF
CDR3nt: TGCGCCAGCAGCCAAGAGGTAAGGACTAGCGGAATCAATGAGCAGTTCTTC

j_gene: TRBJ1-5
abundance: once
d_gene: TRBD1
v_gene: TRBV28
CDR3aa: CASSYPGQVHQPQHF
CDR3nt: TGTGCCAGCAGTTACCCGGGACAGGTCCATCAGCCCCAGCATTTT

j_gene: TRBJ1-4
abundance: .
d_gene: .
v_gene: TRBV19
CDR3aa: CASNVGVYNEKLFF
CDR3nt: TGTGCCAGTAATGTCGGGGTATATAATGAAAAACTGTTTTTT

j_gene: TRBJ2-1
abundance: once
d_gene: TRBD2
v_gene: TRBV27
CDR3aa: CASSSGTSGIEQFF
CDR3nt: TGTGCCAGCAGTTCAGGGACTAGCGGGATTGAGCAGTTCTTC

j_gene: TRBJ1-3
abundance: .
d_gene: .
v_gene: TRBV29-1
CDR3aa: CSVEEAEYPAGNTIYF
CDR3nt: TGCAGCGTGGAAGAGGCGGAGTATCCCGCTGGAAACACCATATATTTT

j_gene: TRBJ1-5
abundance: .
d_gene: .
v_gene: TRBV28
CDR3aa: CASSLLVGQPQHF
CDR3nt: TGTGCCAGCAGTTTATTGGTGGGACAGCCCCAGCATTTT

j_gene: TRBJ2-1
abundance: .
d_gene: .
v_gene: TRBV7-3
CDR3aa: CASSFQPAGNEQFF
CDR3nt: TGTGCCAGCAGCTTCCAACCCGCGGGTAATGAGCAGTTCTTC

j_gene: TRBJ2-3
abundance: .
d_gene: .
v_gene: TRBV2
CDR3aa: CASSAGEDTQYF
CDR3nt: TGTGCCAGCAGTGCGGGGGAAGATACGCAGTATTTT

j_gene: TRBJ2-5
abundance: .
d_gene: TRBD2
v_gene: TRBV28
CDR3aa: CASSAGLAGVETQYF
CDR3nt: TGTGCCAGCAGTGCCGGACTAGCGGGAGTTGAGACCCAGTACTTC

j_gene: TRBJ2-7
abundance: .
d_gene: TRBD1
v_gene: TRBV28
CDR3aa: CASSSGQGYEQYF
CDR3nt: TGTGCCAGCAGTTCCGGACAGGGGTACGAGCAGTACTTC